A single sample gave rise to the 6 T cell receptor beta chains below, sequenced in a study of blood T cell repertoires in COVID-19. The protocol was immunoSEQ multiplex PCR, while the TCRdb copy is restricted to in-frame clones and leaves out a portion. The table records some 120,000 clones, about 86% of them present only once. Specimen: peripheral blood. The receptors come from a woman between 50 and 59 years old with acute or convalescent COVID-19.

Notes on this clone: One end of the junction varies from germline; a read error may be responsible. V usage is TRBV20-1 and J usage is TRBJ2-7; D is ambiguous. Per germline, CDR1 DFQATT and CDR2 SNEGSKA (reference sequence). The CDR3 is 8 residues long. The CDR3 loop is CSATGPHF. The CDR3 region has the DNA TGCAGTGCTACGGGTCCGCACTTC.

The chain uses TRBV19 and TRBJ2-3; 8 bases line up with TRBD2. Germline V gene lookup returns CDR1 LNHDA and CDR2 SQIVND (reference sequence). The CDR3 spans 15 residues. After removal of 4 bases from V and 3 bases from J, the junction contained 6 bases not matched to a gene. CDR3 nucleotide sequence: TGTGCCAGTAGTACTTTAGCGGGAATAACAGATACGCAGTATTTT. This gives the protein CASSTLAGITDTQYF.

The chain is built from TRBV2 and TRBJ1-2; no clear D gene. V was shortened by 3 bases and J by 3 bases, with 14 bases between the two germline ends. Germline CDR1 is SNHLY and CDR2 is FYNNEI. The CDR3 is 15 amino acids. The CDR3 here is CASSDLREGHYGYTF. CDR3 bases: TGTGCCAGCAGTGACCTCCGGGAGGGCCACTATGGCTACACCTTC.

V is TRBV19 and J is TRBJ1-2; D gene uncertain. The germline V and J ends were trimmed by 7 bases and 4 bases, with 10 bases remaining between them. CDR1 is LNHDA and CDR2 is SQIVND in the germline V gene (reference sequence). CDR3 length: 12 amino acids. The CDR3 nucleotides read TGTGCCAGTAAAGGAGAAGTCTATGGCTACACCTTC. Amino acid sequence: CASKGEVYGYTF. Full variable domain (missing parts from reference TRBV19 and TRBJ1-2): DGGITQSPKYLFRKEGQNVTLSCEQNLNHDAMYWYRQDPGQGLRLIYYSQIVNDFQKGDIAEGYSVSREKKESFPLTVTSAQKNPTAFYLCASKGEVYGYTFGSGTRLTVV.

The rearrangement uses TRBV21-1 and TRBJ1-1; no DNA check was done on the table's D call, TRBD1. TRBV21-1 is a pseudogene. The CDR3 spans 15 residues. The CDR3 coding sequence is TGTGCCAGCAGCCCTCCGCTAGACAGGGGTCTTGGAGCTTTCTTT. Translating it yields CASSPPLDRGLGAFF.

The rearrangement uses TRBV7-2 and TRBJ2-6; possible D gene TRBD1, 6 bases. The CDR3 consists of 16 residues. Germline V gene sequence: CDR1 SGHTA, CDR2 FQGNSA. Trimming shortened V by 4 bases and J by 3 bases, and 13 bases separated the two germline ends. CDR3 sequence: CASSSSGVGGANVLTF. As DNA, the CDR3 is TGTGCCAGCAGCTCGTCAGGGGTGGGTGGGGCCAACGTCCTGACTTTC.